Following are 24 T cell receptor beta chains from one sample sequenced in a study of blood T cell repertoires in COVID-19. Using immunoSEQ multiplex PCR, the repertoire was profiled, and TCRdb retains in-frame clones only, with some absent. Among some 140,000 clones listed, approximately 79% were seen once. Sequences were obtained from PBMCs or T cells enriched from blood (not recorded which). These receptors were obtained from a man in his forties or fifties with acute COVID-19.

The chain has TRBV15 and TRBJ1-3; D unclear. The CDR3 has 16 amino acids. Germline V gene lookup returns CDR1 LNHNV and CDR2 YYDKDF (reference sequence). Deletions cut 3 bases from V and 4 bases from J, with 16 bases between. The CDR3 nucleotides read TGTGCCACCAGCAGGAGATCCGGTCGGGGAGGAAACACCATATATTTT. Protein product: CATSRRSGRGGNTIYF.

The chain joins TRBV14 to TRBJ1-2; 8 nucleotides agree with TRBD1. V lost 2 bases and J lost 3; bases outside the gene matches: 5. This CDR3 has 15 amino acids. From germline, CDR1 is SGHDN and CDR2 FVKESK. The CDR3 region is CASSQSSGGYYGYTF. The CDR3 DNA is TGTGCCAGCAGCCAATCCTCAGGGGGCTACTATGGCTACACCTTC.

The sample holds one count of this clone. CDR3 in amino acids: CASTPDRDGYTF. The CDR3 nucleotides read TGTGCCAGCACCCCTGACAGGGATGGCTACACCTTC. The V call is TRBV28, the J call TRBJ1-2, with 7 bases lining up with TRBD1. The CDR3 is made up of 12 amino acids. Per the germline V gene, CDR1 is MDHEN and CDR2 is SYDVKM. The J segment lost 6 bases and the V segment lost 7 bases, leaving 5 bases of the junction unmatched.

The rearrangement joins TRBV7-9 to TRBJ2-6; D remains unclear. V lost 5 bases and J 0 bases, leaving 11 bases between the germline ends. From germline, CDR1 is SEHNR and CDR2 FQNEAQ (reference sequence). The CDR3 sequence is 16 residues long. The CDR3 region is CASSHTWASGANVLTF. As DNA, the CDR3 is TGTGCCAGCAGCCATACTTGGGCCTCTGGGGCCAACGTCCTGACTTTC.

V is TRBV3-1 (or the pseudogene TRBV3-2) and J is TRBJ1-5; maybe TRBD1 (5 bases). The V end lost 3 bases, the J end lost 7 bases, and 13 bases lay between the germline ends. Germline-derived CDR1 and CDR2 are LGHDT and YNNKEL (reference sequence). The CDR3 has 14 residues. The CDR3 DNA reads TGTGCCAGCAGCCATTCGGGGGGGGGACAGCCCCAGCATTTT. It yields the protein CASSHSGGGQPQHF.

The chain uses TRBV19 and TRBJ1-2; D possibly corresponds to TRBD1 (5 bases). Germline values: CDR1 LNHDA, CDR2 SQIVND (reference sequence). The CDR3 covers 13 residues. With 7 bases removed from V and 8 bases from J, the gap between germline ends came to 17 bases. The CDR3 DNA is TGTGCCAGTACCCAGATGGGGGGATGGGGCTACACCTTC. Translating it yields CASTQMGGWGYTF.

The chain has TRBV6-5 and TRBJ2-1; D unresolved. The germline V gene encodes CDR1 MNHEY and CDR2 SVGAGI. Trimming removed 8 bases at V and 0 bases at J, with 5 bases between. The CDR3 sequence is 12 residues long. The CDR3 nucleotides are TGTGCCAGCTGCGACTCCTACAATGAGCAGTTCTTC. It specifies CASCDSYNEQFF.

The CDR3 nucleotides read TGTGCCGGCCGCGAGCGGCCAGATACGCAGTATTTT. Translated, it gives CAGRERPDTQYF. The rearrangement links TRBV2 to TRBJ2-3, with TRBD2 as a possible D gene (5 bases). Trimming left V 11 bases short and J 4 bases short, with 13 bases between. Looked up from germline, CDR1 is SNHLY and CDR2 is FYNNEI. CDR3 length: 12 amino acids.

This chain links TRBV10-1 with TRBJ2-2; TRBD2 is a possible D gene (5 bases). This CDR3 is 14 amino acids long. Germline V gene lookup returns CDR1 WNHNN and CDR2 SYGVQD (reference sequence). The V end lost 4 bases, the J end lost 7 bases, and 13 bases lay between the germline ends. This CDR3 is CASSGNSEGGELFF. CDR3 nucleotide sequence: TGCGCCAGCAGTGGGAACAGCGAGGGCGGGGAGCTGTTTTTT.

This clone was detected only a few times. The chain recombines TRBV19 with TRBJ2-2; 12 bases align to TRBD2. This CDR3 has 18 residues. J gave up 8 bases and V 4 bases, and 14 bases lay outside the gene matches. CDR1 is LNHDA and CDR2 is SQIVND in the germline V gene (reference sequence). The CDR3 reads CASSTNHRLAGERGELFF. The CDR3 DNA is TGTGCCAGTAGTACCAACCATCGACTAGCGGGGGAGAGGGGGGAGCTGTTTTTT. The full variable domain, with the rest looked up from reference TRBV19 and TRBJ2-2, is DGGITQSPKYLFRKEGQNVTLSCEQNLNHDAMYWYRQDPGQGLRLIYYSQIVNDFQKGDIAEGYSVSREKKESFPLTVTSAQKNPTAFYLCASSTNHRLAGERGELFFGEGSRLTVL.

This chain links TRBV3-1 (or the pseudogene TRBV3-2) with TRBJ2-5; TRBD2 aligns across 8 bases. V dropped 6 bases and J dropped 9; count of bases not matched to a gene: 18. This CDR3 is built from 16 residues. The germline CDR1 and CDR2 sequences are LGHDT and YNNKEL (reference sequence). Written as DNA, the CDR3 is TGTGCCAGCAGAGAAGAATTGGGGGCGGGAGGTATGCCCCAGTACTTC. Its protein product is CASREELGAGGMPQYF.

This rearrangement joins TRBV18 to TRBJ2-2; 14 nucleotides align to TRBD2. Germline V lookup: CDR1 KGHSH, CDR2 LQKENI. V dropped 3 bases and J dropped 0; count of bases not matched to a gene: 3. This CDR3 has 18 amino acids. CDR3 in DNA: TGTGCCAGCTCACCCTTGGGACTAGCGGGAGCGAACACCGGGGAGCTGTTTTTT. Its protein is CASSPLGLAGANTGELFF. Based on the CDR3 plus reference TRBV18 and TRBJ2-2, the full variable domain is NAGVMQNPRHLVRRRGQEARLRCSPMKGHSHVYWYRQLPEEGLKFMVYLQKENIIDESGMPKERFSAEFPKEGPSILRIQQVVRGDSAAYFCASSPLGLAGANTGELFFGEGSRLTVL.

As DNA, the CDR3 is TGTGCCAGCTCACCACCGGTTGGTACACCGAACACCGGGGAGCTGTTTTTT. Its translation: CASSPPVGTPNTGELFF. The chain is built from TRBV18 and TRBJ2-2; no reliable D call. V dropped 0 bases and J dropped 0 bases, with 11 bases sitting between them. CDR1 KGHSH and CDR2 LQKENI come from the germline V gene. The CDR3 has 17 residues.

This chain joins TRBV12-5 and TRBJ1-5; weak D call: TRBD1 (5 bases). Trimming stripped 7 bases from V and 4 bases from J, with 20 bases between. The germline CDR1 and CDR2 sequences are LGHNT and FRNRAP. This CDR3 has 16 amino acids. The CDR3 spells CASALPGGGGNQPQHF. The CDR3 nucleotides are TGTGCTAGTGCCCTCCCAGGAGGCGGGGGGAATCAGCCCCAGCATTTT.

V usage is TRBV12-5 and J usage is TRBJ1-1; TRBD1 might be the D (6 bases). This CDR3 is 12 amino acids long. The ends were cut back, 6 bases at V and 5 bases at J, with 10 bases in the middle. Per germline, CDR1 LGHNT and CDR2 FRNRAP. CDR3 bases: TGTGCTAGTGGCCAAACAGGGACTGAAGCTTTCTTT. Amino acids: CASGQTGTEAFF.

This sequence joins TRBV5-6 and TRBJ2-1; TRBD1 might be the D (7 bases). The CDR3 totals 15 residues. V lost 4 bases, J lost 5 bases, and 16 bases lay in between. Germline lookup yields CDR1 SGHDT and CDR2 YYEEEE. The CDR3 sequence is CASSAVRRGDNEQFF. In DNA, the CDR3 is TGTGCCAGCAGCGCTGTCCGCAGGGGGGACAATGAGCAGTTCTTC. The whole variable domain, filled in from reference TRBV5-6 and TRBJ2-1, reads DAGVTQSPTHLIKTRGQQVTLRCSPKSGHDTVSWYQQALGQGPQFIFQYYEEEERQRGNFPDRFSGHQFPNYSSELNVNALLLGDSALYLCASSAVRRGDNEQFFGPGTRLTVL.

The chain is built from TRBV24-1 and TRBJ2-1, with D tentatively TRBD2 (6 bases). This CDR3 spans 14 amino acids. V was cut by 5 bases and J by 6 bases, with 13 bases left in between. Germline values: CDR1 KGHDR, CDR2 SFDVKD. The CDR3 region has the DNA TGTGCCACCAGTGTTGGAGGGGCGTCCAATGAGCAGTTCTTC. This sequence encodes CATSVGGASNEQFF.

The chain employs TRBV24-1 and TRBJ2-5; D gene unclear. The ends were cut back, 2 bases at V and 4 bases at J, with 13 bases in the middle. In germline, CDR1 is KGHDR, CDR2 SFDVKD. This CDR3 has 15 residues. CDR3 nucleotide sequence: TGTGCCACCAGTGATTCGCTTAAGCCGGGAGAGACCCAGTACTTC. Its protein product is CATSDSLKPGETQYF.

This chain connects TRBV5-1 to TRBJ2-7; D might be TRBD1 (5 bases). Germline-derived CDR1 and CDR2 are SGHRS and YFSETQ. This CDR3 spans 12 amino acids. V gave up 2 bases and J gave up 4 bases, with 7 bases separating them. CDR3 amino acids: CASSFQGYEQYF. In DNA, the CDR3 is TGCGCCAGCAGCTTTCAGGGTTACGAGCAGTACTTC.

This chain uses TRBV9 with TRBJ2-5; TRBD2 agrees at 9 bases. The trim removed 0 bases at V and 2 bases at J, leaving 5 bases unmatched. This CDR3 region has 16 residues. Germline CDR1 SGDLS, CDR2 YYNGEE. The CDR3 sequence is CASSVDPSGVQETQYF. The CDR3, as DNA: TGTGCCAGCAGCGTAGATCCTAGCGGGGTTCAAGAGACCCAGTACTTC.

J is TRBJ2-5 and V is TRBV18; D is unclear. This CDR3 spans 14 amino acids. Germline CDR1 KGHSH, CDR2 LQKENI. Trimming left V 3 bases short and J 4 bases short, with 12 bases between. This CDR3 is CASSPVYSRETQYF. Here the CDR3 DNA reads TGTGCCAGCTCACCTGTATACTCGAGAGAGACCCAGTACTTC. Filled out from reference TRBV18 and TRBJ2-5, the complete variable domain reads NAGVMQNPRHLVRRRGQEARLRCSPMKGHSHVYWYRQLPEEGLKFMVYLQKENIIDESGMPKERFSAEFPKEGPSILRIQQVVRGDSAAYFCASSPVYSRETQYFGPGTRLLVL.

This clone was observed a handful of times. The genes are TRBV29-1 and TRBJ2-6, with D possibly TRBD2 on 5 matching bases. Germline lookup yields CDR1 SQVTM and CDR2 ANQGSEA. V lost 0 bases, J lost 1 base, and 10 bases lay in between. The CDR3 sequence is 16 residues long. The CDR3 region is CSVEDAGHSGANVLTF. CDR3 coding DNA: TGCAGCGTTGAAGATGCGGGCCATTCTGGGGCCAACGTCCTGACTTTC.

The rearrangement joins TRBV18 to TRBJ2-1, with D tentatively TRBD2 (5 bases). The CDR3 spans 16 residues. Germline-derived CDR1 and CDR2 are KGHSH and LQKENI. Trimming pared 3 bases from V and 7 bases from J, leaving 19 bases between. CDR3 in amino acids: CASSPLIEEAKNEQFF. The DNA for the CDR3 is TGTGCCAGCTCACCCCTCATTGAGGAGGCGAAGAATGAGCAGTTCTTC.

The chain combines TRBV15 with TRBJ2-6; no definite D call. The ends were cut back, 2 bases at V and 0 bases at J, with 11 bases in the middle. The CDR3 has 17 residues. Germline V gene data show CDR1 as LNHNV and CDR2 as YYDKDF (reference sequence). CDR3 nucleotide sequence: TGTGCCACCAGCAGAAGTATAGATCGCTCTGGGGCCAACGTCCTGACTTTC. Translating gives CATSRSIDRSGANVLTF.